Each of the 23 T cell receptor beta chains below was sequenced from the same sample in a study of blood T cells in healthy people across ages. Then a second PCR, running roughly 7 to 11 cycles, was carried out with a sample-barcoded 5' primer and a J-beta primer mix. Via MiXCR, TCRdb re-called the 5' RACE reads, giving one row per CDR3 protein. Found here are around 1,700,000 distinct CDR3 sequences, roughly 27% of them singletons; the top ten hold about 7.7%. Sequenced: blood. All receptors come from a woman in her 30s in good health.

This clonotype occurred a few times. This chain uses TRBV20-1 with TRBJ2-7; D uncertain. V was pared by 4 bases and J by 4 bases, with 14 bases between. Looked up from germline, CDR1 is DFQATT and CDR2 is SNEGSKA (reference sequence). CDR3 length: 13 amino acids. CDR3 sequence (DNA): TGCAGTGCTACCTACAGCATTAATTACGAGCAGTACTTC. The encoded protein is CSATYSINYEQYF.

Notes on this clonotype: Compared with germline, one end of the junction differs, possibly owing to a read error. V gene TRBV10-1 combines with J gene TRBJ2-3; D is tentatively TRBD1 or TRBD2 (5 bases each). Germline V gene sequence: CDR1 WNHNN, CDR2 SYGVQD (reference sequence). The CDR3 runs to 15 residues. The CDR3 protein is CASSSFGRDEDTRYF. CDR3 nucleotides: TGCGCCAGCAGTAGCTTCGGACGGGACGAGGATACGCGGTATTTT.

The chain is built from TRBV6-2 or TRBV6-3 and TRBJ2-3; 10 bases are a match to TRBD2. This CDR3 comprises 16 residues. Looked up from germline, CDR1 is MNHEY and CDR2 is SVGEGT. Trimming removed 6 bases from V and 5 bases from J; junction bases left unmatched: 11. The DNA for the CDR3 is TGTGCCAGCAGCCCCCGGAGCGGGGGGGAGGTAGATACGCAGTATTTT. This gives the protein CASSPRSGGEVDTQYF.

Details on this clonotype: This may be a read error, as it is one base from a much larger clone. The genes are TRBV7-2 and TRBJ2-1, with 7 bases matching TRBD1. The CDR3 consists of 13 residues. Germline CDR1 and CDR2: SGHTA and FQGNSA. The CDR3 loop is CANSSTGAYEQFF. CDR3 bases: TGTGCCAACAGCTCAACAGGGGCCTATGAGCAGTTCTTC. Together with reference TRBV7-2 and TRBJ2-1, the CDR3 gives the full variable domain: GAGVSQSPSNKVTEKGKDVELRCDPISGHTALYWYRQSLGQGLEFLIYFQGNSAPDKSGLPSDRFSAERTGGSVSTLTIQRTQQEDSAVYLCANSSTGAYEQFFGPGTRLTVL.

This clonotype was seen repeatedly, ten times or more. The chain joins TRBV6-5 to TRBJ2-5; 8 bases are shared with TRBD2. The length of the CDR3 is 16 residues. With V trimmed by 2 bases and J by 2 bases, 7 bases remained unmatched. The germline gives CDR1 MNHEY, CDR2 SVGAGI. CDR3 DNA sequence: TGTGCCAGCAGTTACGGGCCGGGAGGGTTGCAAGAGACCCAGTACTTC. This encodes CASSYGPGGLQETQYF.

The chain employs TRBV4-1 and TRBJ1-2, with TRBD1 matching over 7 bases. This CDR3 spans 17 amino acids. Germline V lookup: CDR1 MGHRA, CDR2 YSYEKL. With 4 bases clipped from V and 0 bases from J, the junction kept 11 bases outside the gene matches. In DNA, the CDR3 is TGCGCCAGCAGCCCAGGGCCCGGGACAGAAGCTAACTATGGCTACACCTTC. It yields the protein CASSPGPGTEANYGYTF.

The rearrangement joins TRBV11-3 to TRBJ2-2; D uncertain. Trimming removed 5 bases at V and 4 bases at J, with 8 bases between. In germline, CDR1 is SGHNT, CDR2 YENEEA. CDR3 length: 13 residues. The DNA of the CDR3 is TGTGCCAGCAGCCCCGGGTCCACCGGGGAGCTGTTTTTT. Translation: CASSPGSTGELFF.

This chain joins TRBV28 and TRBJ1-2, with D unclear. Germline V gene data show CDR1 as MDHEN and CDR2 as SYDVKM. V was clipped by 8 bases and J by 9 bases, with 22 bases between them. The CDR3 is made up of 14 amino acids. As DNA, the CDR3 is TGTGCCAGCGGCCGACGTGGACGGGGAGGACGCTACACCTTC. Protein product: CASGRRGRGGRYTF.

This clonotype was picked up a small number of times. The V call is TRBV6-1, the J call TRBJ2-7; 8 bases match TRBD2. CDR1 is MNHNS, CDR2 SASEGT, per germline. The CDR3 has 14 amino acids. V was pared by 7 bases and J by 7 bases, with 12 bases of the junction left unmatched. The CDR3 is CASNGGVPYNEQYF. CDR3 DNA: TGTGCCAGCAACGGGGGGGTACCTTACAATGAGCAGTACTTC.

This clonotype appeared a few times. The chain carries TRBV9 and TRBJ2-1, with D perhaps given as TRBD1 or TRBD2 (5 bases each). Germline loops: CDR1 SGDLS, CDR2 YYNGEE. The CDR3 has 16 amino acids. The ends were cut back, 3 bases at V and 7 bases at J, with 20 bases in the middle. CDR3 in DNA: TGTGCCAGCAGCGATCGTCCCGGGACGTGGAGTAATGAGCAGTTCTTC. Encoded protein: CASSDRPGTWSNEQFF. Full variable domain (rest looked up from reference TRBV9 and TRBJ2-1): DSGVTQTPKHLITATGQRVTLRCSPRSGDLSVYWYQQSLDQGLQFLIQYYNGEERAKGNILERFSAQQFPDLHSELNLSSLELGDSALYFCASSDRPGTWSNEQFFGPGTRLTVL.

This clonotype has more than one count but fewer than ten. The V gene is TRBV20-1, the J gene TRBJ2-7; 11 bases line up with TRBD2. Germline lookup yields CDR1 DFQATT and CDR2 SNEGSKA (reference sequence). The CDR3 totals 15 residues. J gave up 0 bases and V 6 bases, and 7 bases lay outside the gene matches. The CDR3: CSAIAGTSGSYEQYF. The CDR3 DNA follows: TGCAGTGCCATCGCCGGGACTAGCGGCTCCTACGAGCAGTACTTC.

The chain couples TRBV7-8 to TRBJ2-3; 10 bases are shared with TRBD2. V lost 4 bases to trimming and J lost 1 base; unmatched junction nucleotides: 11. The germline gives CDR1 SGHVS, CDR2 FQNEAQ. The CDR3 has 18 amino acids. The CDR3 loop reads CASSSPLWLAGGTDTQYF. As DNA, the CDR3 is TGTGCCAGCAGCTCACCCCTGTGGCTAGCGGGAGGCACAGATACGCAGTATTTT.

The chain links TRBV7-9 to TRBJ2-5; the D gene is possibly TRBD2 (5 bases). Judging by the DNA end, TRBJ2-7 fits better; the J call may be wrong. Germline CDR1 reads SEHNR; CDR2 reads FQNEAQ (reference sequence). The CDR3 loop spans 13 amino acids. The CDR3 protein is CASSLGATDEQYF. The CDR3 coding sequence is TGTGCCAGCAGCTTGGGAGCAACGGACGAGCAGTACTTC.

This clonotype has ten or more counts. The chain carries TRBV20-1 and TRBJ2-7, with D possibly matching TRBD2 (7 bases). The CDR3 covers 14 residues. Trimming pared 5 bases from V and 0 bases from J, leaving 14 bases between. Germline V gives CDR1 DFQATT, CDR2 SNEGSKA (reference sequence). The CDR3 sequence: CSAAGGGSSYEQYF. CDR3 bases: TGCAGTGCTGCCGGCGGGGGCAGCTCCTACGAGCAGTACTTC.

Turning to this clonotype: A much more abundant neighbour one base away suggests this may be a read error. This sequence joins TRBV12-3 or TRBV12-4 and TRBJ1-4; D is uncertain. V shed 6 bases and J shed 6 bases, with 11 bases lying between them. The length of the CDR3 is 13 residues. For the CDR3, the DNA is TGTGCCAGCAGCGATGCCTTGGATGAAAAACTGTTTTTT. Translating gives CASSDALDEKLFF.

This clonotype was picked up many times. The V gene is TRBV4-1, the J gene TRBJ2-7; D not certain. CDR1 is MGHRA, CDR2 YSYEKL, per germline. V dropped 1 base and J dropped 0 bases, with 10 bases sitting between them. This CDR3 is 15 amino acids long. CDR3 in DNA: TGCGCCAGCAGCCAAGTGCCCAAGAGCTCCTACGAGCAGTACTTC. Encoded protein: CASSQVPKSSYEQYF.

Turning to this clonotype: The germline gene is not matched at one end of the junction; a read error may be the cause. The V and J genes are TRBV4-3 and TRBJ2-1; TRBD2 might be the D (5 bases). This CDR3 region has 16 residues. Germline-derived CDR1 and CDR2 are LGHNA and YSLEER. The CDR3 sequence: CAGSHYEGNAYNEQFF. The CDR3 DNA reads TGCGCCGGCAGCCATTACGAGGGAAACGCATACAATGAGCAGTTCTTC.

This chain connects TRBV30 to TRBJ2-5; tentatively, D is TRBD1 (5 bases). CDR1 is GTSNPN, CDR2 SVGIG, per germline (reference sequence). This CDR3 has 14 amino acids. Trimming shortened V by 1 base and J by 2 bases, and 11 bases separated the two germline ends. In nucleotides, the CDR3 is TGTGCCTGGAGTGAAGGGGCAGTACAAGAGACCCAGTACTTC. Translated, it gives CAWSEGAVQETQYF.

Points on this clonotype: This may arise from a read error, as a much more abundant clone is one base away. The CDR3 is CASSLGTSGSETQYF. The CDR3 DNA sequence: TGTGCCAGCAGCTTAGGGACTAGCGGGAGTGAGACCCAGTACTTC. The chain joins TRBV7-8 to TRBJ2-5; 13 bases are shared with TRBD2. Germline assignment: CDR1 SGHVS and CDR2 FQNEAQ. V lost 1 base to trimming and J lost 5 bases; unmatched junction nucleotides: 1. The CDR3 totals 15 residues.

The chain uses TRBV29-1 and TRBJ1-2; D unresolved. Germline V gene lookup returns CDR1 SQVTM and CDR2 ANQGSEA. The CDR3 spans 11 residues. V was cut by 1 base and J by 3 bases, with 3 bases left in between. The DNA of the CDR3 is TGCAGCGTTGAAGTCGACTATGGCTACACCTTC. Translating gives CSVEVDYGYTF.

The chain combines TRBV20-1 with TRBJ2-1, with 12 bases aligning to TRBD2. This CDR3 has 16 residues. Germline V gene data show CDR1 as DFQATT and CDR2 as SNEGSKA (reference sequence). V shed 0 bases, J shed 7 bases, and the junction held 7 bases outside the gene matches. The CDR3 sequence: CSARDPTSGGGNEQFF. As DNA, the CDR3 is TGCAGTGCTAGAGATCCGACTAGCGGGGGTGGGAATGAGCAGTTCTTC.

The chain carries TRBV7-9 and TRBJ2-7; D possibly corresponds to TRBD1 (6 bases). The CDR3 is 15 residues long. CDR1 and CDR2 from the germline V gene are SEHNR and FQNEAQ (reference sequence). V shed 8 bases and J shed 1 base, with 18 bases lying between them. CDR3 sequence (DNA): TGTGCCAGCTCGAGGGGGAGTTGGGATTCCTACGAGCAGTACTTC. It yields the protein CASSRGSWDSYEQYF.

The chain carries TRBV12-3 or TRBV12-4 and TRBJ1-2; the match to TRBD1 covers 12 bases. There are 15 residues in the CDR3. V dropped 5 bases and J dropped 4; count of bases not matched to a gene: 5. DNA of the CDR3: TGTGCCAGCAGTGGGGGGACAGGGGGCACCTATGGCTACACCTTC. Protein product: CASSGGTGGTYGYTF.